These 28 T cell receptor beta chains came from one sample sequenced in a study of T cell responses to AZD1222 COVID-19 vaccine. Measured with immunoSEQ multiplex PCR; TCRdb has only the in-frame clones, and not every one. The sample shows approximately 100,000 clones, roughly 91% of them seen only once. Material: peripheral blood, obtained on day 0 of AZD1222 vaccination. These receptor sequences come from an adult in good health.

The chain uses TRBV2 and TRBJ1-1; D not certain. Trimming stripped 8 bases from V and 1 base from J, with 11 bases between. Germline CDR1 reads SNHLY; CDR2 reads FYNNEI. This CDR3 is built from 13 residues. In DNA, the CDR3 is TGTGCCAGCTATGCCCCCGGGAACACTGAAGCTTTCTTT. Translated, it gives CASYAPGNTEAFF.

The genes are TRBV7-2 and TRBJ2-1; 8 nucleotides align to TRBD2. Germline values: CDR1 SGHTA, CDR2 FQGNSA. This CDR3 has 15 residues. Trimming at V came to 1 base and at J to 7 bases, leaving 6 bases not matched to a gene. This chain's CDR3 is CASSLDGRAENEQFF. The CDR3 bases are TGTGCCAGCAGCTTAGACGGGAGGGCAGAGAATGAGCAGTTCTTC.

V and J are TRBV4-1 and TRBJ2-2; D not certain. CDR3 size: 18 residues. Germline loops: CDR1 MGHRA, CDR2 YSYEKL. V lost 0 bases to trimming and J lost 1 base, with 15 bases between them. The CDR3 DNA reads TGCGCCAGCAGCCAAGATATATTGCTCCTATGGAACACCGGGGAGCTGTTTTTT. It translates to CASSQDILLLWNTGELFF.

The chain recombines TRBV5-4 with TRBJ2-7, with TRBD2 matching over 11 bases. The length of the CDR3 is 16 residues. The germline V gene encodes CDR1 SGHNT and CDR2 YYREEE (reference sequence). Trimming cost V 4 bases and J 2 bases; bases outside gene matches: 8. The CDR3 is CASSTRTSGFPYEQYF. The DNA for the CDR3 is TGTGCCAGCAGCACCAGGACTAGCGGGTTCCCCTACGAGCAGTACTTC. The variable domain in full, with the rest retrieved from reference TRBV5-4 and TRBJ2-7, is ETGVTQSPTHLIKTRGQQVTLRCSSQSGHNTVSWYQQALGQGPQFIFQYYREEENGRGNFPPRFSGLQFPNYSSELNVNALELDDSALYLCASSTRTSGFPYEQYFGPGTRLTVT.

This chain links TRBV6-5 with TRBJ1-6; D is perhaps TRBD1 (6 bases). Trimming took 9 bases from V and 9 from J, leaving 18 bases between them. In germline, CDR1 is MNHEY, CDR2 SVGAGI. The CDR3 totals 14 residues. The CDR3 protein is CASRRTGQSSPLHF. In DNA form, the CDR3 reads TGTGCCAGTAGAAGAACAGGGCAGAGTTCACCCCTCCACTTT.

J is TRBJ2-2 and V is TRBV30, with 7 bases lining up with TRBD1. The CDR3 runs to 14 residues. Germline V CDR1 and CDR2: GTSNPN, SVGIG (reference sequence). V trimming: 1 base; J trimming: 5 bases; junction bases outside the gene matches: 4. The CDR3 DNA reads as TGTGCCTGGAGTGATCTACAGGGGACCGGGGAGCTGTTTTTT. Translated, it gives CAWSDLQGTGELFF.

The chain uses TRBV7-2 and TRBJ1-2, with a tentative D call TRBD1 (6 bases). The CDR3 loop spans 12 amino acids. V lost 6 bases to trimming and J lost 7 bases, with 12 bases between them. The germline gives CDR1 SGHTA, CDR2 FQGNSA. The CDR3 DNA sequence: TGTGCCAGCAGTTGGAGGGGGGTTGGCTACACCTTC. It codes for CASSWRGVGYTF.

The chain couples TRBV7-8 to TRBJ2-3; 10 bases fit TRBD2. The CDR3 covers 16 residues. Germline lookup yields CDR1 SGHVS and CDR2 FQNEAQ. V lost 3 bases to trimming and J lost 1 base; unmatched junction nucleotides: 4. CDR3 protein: CASSFLGTSGTDTQYF. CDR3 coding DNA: TGTGCCAGCAGCTTTCTCGGGACTAGCGGCACAGATACGCAGTATTTT.

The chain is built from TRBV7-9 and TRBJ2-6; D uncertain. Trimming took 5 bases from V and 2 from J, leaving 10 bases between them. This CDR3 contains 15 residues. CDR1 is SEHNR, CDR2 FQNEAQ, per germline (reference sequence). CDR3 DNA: TGTGCCAGCAGCCCTGAGTGGGCTGGGGCCAACGTCCTGACTTTC. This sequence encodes CASSPEWAGANVLTF.

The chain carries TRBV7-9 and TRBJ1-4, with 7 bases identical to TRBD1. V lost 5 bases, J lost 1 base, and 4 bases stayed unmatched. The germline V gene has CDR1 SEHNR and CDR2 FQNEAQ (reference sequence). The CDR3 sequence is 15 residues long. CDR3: CASSTPGGTNEKLFF. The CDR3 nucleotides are TGTGCCAGCAGCACCCCAGGGGGAACTAATGAAAAACTGTTTTTT.

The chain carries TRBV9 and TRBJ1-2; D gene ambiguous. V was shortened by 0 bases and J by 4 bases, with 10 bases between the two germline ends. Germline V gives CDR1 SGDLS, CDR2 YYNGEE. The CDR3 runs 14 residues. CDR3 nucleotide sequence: TGTGCCAGCAGCGTAGCTACGGGAAGCTATGGCTACACCTTC. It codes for CASSVATGSYGYTF.

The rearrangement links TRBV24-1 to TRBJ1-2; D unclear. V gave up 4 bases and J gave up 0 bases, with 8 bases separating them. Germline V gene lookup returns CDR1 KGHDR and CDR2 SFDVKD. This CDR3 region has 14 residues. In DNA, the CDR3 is TGTGCCACCAGTGACGCCCTCACTAACTATGGCTACACCTTC. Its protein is CATSDALTNYGYTF.

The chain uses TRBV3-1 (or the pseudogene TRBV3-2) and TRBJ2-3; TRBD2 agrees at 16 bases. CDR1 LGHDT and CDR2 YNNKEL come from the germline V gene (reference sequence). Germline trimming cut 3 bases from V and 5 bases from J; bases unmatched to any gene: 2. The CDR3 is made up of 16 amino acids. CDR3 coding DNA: TGTGCCAGCAGCCACGGGACTAGCGGGAGGGGAGATACGCAGTATTTT. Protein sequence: CASSHGTSGRGDTQYF.

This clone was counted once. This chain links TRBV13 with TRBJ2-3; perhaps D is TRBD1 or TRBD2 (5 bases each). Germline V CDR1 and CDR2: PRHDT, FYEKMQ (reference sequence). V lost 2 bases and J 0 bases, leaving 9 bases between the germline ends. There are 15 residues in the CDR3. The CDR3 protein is CASSLRGGSTDTQYF. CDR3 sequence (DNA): TGTGCCAGCAGCTTACGGGGCGGGAGCACAGATACGCAGTATTTT.

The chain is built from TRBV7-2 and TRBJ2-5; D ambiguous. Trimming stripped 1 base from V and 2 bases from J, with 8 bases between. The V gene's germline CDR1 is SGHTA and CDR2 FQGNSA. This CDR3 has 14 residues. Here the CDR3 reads CASSLDRRQETQYF. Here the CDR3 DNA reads TGTGCCAGCAGCTTAGACCGACGTCAAGAGACCCAGTACTTC.

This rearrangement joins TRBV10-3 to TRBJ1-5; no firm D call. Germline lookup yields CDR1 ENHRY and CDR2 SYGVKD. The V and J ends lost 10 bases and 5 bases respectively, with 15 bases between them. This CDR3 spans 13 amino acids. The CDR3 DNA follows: TGTGCCACCCAAGGGAACTCGGATCAGCCCCAGCATTTT. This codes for CATQGNSDQPQHF.

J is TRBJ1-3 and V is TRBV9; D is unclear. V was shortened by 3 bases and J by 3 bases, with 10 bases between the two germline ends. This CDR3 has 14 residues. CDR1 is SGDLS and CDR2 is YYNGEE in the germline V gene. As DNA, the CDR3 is TGTGCCAGCAGCGACGAGAGGTTTGGAAACACCATATATTTT. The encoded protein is CASSDERFGNTIYF.

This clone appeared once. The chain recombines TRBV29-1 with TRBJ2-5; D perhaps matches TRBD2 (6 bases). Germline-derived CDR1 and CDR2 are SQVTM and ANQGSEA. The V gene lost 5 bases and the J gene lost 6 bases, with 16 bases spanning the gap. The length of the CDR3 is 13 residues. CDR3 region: CSVSLGGEKTQYF. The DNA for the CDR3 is TGCAGCGTTTCTTTAGGCGGGGAGAAGACCCAGTACTTC.

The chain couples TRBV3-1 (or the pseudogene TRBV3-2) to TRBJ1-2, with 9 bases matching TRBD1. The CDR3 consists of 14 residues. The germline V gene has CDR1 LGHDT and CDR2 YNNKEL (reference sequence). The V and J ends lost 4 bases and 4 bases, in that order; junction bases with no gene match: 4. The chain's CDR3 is CASSPAGQGYGYTF. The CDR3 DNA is TGTGCCAGCAGCCCAGCGGGACAGGGCTATGGCTACACCTTC.

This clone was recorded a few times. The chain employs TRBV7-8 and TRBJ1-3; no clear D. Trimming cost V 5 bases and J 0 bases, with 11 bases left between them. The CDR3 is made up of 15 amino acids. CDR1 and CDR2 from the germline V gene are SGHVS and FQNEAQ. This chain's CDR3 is CASSPRVLSGNTIYF. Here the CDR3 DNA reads TGTGCCAGCAGCCCCCGGGTCCTCTCTGGAAACACCATATATTTT.

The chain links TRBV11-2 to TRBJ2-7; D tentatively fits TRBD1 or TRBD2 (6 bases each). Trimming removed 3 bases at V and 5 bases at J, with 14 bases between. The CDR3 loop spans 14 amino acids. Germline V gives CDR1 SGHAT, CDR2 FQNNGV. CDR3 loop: CASSLGRGVDEQYF. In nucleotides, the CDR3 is TGTGCCAGCAGCTTGGGTAGGGGGGTCGACGAGCAGTACTTC.

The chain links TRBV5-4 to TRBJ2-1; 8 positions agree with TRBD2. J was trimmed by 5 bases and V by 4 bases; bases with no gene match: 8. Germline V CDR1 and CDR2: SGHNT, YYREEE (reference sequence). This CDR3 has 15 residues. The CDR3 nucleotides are TGTGCCAGCAGCCGGAGCGGGAGAAGACACAATGAGCAGTTCTTC. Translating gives CASSRSGRRHNEQFF.

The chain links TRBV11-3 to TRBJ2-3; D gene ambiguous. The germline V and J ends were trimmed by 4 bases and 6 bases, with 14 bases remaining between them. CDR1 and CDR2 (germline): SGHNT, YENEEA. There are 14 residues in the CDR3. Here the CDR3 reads CASSYSHLGDTQYF. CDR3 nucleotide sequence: TGTGCCAGCAGCTACTCACACCTGGGGGATACGCAGTATTTT.

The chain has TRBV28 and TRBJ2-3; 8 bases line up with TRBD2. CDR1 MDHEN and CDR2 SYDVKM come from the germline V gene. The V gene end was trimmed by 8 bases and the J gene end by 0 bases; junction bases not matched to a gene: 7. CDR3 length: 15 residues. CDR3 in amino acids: CASGSGSPSTDTQYF. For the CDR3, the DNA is TGTGCCAGCGGAAGCGGGAGCCCTAGCACAGATACGCAGTATTTT. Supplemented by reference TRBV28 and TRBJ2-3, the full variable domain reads DVKVTQSSRYLVKRTGEKVFLECVQDMDHENMFWYRQDPGLGLRLIYFSYDVKMKEKGDIPEGYSVSREKKERFSLILESASTNQTSMYLCASGSGSPSTDTQYFGPGTRLTVL.

Written as DNA, the CDR3 is TGTGCCAGCACTTCTCAGGGGGGCGGCACTGAAGCTTTCTTT. Its protein is CASTSQGGGTEAFF. The J gene is TRBJ1-1, the V gene TRBV6-5, with 7 positions matching TRBD1. The germline V gene has CDR1 MNHEY and CDR2 SVGAGI. J lost 4 bases, V lost 7 bases, and 9 bases had no gene match. The CDR3 has 14 amino acids.

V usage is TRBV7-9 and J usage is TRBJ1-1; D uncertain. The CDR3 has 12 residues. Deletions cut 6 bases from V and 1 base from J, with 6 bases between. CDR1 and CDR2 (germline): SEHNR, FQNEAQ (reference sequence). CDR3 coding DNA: TGTGCCAGCAGACCGGGGAACACTGAAGCTTTCTTT. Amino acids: CASRPGNTEAFF. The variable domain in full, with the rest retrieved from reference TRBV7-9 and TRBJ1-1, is DTGVSQNPRHKITKRGQNVTFRCDPISEHNRLYWYRQTLGQGPEFLTYFQNEAQLEKSRLLSDRFSAERPKGSFSTLEIQRTEQGDSAMYLCASRPGNTEAFFGQGTRLTVV.

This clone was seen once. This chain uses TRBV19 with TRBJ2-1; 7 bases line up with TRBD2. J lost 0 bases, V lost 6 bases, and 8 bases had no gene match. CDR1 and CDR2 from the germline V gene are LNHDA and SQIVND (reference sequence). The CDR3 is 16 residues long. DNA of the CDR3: TGTGCCAGTAGCAAAAGCGGGGTACGCTCCTACAATGAGCAGTTCTTC. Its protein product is CASSKSGVRSYNEQFF.

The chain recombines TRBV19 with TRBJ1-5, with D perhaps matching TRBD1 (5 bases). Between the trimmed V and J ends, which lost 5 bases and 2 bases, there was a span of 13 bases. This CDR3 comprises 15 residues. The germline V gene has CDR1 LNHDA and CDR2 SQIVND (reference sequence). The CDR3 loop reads CASSDSGARNQPQHF. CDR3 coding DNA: TGTGCCAGTAGTGATAGTGGGGCTCGCAATCAGCCCCAGCATTTT.